The clone carrying this TCR beta chain showed up just once. No antigen is known for it. This entry comes from a study of cytomegalovirus exposure and HLA in healthy donors. The ends were cut back, 7 bases at V and 5 bases at J, with 9 bases in the middle. CDR3 length: 12 amino acids. Germline V gene data show CDR1 as MDHEN and CDR2 as SYDVKM. 60 Vbeta and 13 Jbeta primers were used in PCR. Sequencing used immunoSEQ multiplex PCR; TCRdb keeps in-frame clones, though not all of them. The top ten clones hold approximately 5.1% of a sample with 120,000 to 150,000 clones, 60% to 80% of them seen once. Study-wide findings and caveats: There were a few CMV-associated chains whose specificity for CMV antigens was confirmed in vitro.

The sequence came from a male donor in good health and CMV-seronegative. Material: PBMCs. V is TRBV28 and J is TRBJ1-5, with D unclear. The chain's CDR3 is CASKVADQPQHF. The CDR3 coding sequence is TGTGCCAGCAAAGTGGCAGATCAGCCCCAGCATTTT.